This TCR beta chain was captured in a study of cytomegalovirus exposure and HLA in healthy donors. Study conclusions and caveats: TCR beta chains numbering some 160 were designated cytomegalovirus-associated. TCR clusters originating in the first cohort tended to co-occur in the 120 validation repertoires, according to a later analysis. The CMV antigen specificity of a few CMV-associated chains was confirmed through in vitro analysis.

The study drew the donors from its roughly 120-subject validation cohort, separate from the approximately 700-subject first cohort. The CDR3 runs to 16 residues. CDR1 and CDR2 (germline): SEHNR, FQNEAQ (reference sequence). V lost 3 bases to trimming and J lost 3 bases; unmatched junction nucleotides: 8. Sequencing was performed with immunoSEQ multiplex PCR; in TCRdb, only in-frame clones are kept and a portion is missing. The table lists 200,000 or so clones, more than 80% of them singletons, with roughly 7% in the top ten. Turning to this clone: Its antigen is as yet unknown.

V usage is TRBV7-9 and J usage is TRBJ1-3; 7 nucleotides match TRBD1. This TCR derives from a man younger than 30 in good health and CMV-seropositive. The material sequenced was PBMCs. CDR3 bases: TGTGCCAGCAGCTTGGGTGAGGGGGCGATTGGAAACACCATATATTTT. It encodes CASSLGEGAIGNTIYF.